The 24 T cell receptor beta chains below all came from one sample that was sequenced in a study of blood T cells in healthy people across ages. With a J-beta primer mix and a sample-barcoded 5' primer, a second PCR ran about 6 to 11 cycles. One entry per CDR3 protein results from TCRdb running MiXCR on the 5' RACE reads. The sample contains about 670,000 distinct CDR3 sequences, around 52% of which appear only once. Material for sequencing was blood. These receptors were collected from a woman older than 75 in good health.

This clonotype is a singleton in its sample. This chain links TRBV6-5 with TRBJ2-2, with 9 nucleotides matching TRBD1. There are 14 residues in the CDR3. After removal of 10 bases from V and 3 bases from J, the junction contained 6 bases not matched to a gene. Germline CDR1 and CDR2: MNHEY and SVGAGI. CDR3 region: CATGGTGYTGELFF. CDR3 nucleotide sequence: TGTGCCACCGGAGGGACAGGGTACACCGGGGAGCTGTTTTTT.

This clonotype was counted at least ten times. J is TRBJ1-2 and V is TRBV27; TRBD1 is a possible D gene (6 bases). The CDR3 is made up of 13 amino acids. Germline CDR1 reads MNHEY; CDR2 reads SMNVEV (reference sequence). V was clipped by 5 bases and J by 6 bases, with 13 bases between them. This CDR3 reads CASSIGGSNGYTF. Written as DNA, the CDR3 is TGTGCCAGCAGTATAGGGGGGTCTAATGGCTACACCTTC.

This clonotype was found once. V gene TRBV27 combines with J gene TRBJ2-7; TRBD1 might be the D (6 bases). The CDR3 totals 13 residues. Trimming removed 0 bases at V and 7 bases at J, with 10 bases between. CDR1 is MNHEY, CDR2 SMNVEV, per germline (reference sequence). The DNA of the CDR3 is TGTGCCAGCAGTTTATCGACAGGCCTAGAGCAGTACTTC. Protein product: CASSLSTGLEQYF.

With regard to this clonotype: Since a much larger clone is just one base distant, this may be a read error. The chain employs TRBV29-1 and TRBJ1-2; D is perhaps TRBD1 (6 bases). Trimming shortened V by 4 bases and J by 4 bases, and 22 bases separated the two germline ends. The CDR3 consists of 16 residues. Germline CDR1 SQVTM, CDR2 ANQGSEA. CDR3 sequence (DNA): TGCAGCGTTGGCCTTCAAGGGGGGGCCCTCTCCTATGGCTACACCTTC. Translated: CSVGLQGGALSYGYTF.

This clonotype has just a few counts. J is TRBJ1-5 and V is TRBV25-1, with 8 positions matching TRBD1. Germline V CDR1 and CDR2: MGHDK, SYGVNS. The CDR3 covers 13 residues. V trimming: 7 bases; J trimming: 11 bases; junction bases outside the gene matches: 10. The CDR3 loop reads CASTEAGGVTQHF. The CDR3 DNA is TGTGCCAGCACCGAGGCAGGGGGCGTGACCCAGCATTTT. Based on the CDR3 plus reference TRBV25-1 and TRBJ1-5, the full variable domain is EADIYQTPRYLVIGTGKKITLECSQTMGHDKMYWYQQDPGMELHLIHYSYGVNSTEKGDLSSESTVSRIRTEHFPLTLESARPSHTSQYLCASTEAGGVTQHFGDGTRLSIL.

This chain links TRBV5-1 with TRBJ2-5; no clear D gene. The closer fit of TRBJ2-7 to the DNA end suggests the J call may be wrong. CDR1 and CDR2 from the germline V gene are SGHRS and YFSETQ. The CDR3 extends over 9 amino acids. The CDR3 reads CASRGEQYF. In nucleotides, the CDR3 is TGCGCCAGCAGGGGCGAGCAGTACTTC.

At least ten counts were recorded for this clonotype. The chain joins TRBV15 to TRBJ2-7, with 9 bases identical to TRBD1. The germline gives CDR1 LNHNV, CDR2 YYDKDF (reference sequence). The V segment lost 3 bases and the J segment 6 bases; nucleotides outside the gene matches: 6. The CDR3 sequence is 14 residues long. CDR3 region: CATSRGSTGGEQYF. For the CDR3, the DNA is TGTGCCACCAGCAGGGGTTCGACAGGGGGCGAGCAGTACTTC. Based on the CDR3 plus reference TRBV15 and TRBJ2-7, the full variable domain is DAMVIQNPRYQVTQFGKPVTLSCSQTLNHNVMYWYQQKSSQAPKLLFHYYDKDFNNEADTPDNFQSRRPNTSFCFLDIRSPGLGDTAMYLCATSRGSTGGEQYFGPGTRLTVT.

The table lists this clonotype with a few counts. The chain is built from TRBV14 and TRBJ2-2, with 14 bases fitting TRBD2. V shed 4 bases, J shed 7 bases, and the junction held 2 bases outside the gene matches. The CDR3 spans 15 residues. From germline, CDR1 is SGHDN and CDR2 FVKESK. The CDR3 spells CASSPGLAGDGELFF. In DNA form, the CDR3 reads TGTGCCAGCAGCCCGGGACTAGCGGGGGACGGGGAGCTGTTTTTT.

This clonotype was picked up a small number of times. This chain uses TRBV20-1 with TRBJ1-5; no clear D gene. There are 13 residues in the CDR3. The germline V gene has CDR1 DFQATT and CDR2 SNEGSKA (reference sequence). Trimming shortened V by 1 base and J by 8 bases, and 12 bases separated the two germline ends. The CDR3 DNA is TGCAGTGCTAGAGCAGAGGGCGTGAAGCCCCAGCATTTT. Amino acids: CSARAEGVKPQHF.

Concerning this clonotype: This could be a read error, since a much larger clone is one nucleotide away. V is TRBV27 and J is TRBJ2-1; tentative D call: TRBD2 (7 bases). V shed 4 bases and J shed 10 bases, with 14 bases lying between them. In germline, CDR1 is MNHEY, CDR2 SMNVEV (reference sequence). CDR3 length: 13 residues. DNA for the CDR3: TGTGCCAGCAGTTCCGGCGGGGGCCACGAGCAGTTCTTC. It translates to CASSSGGGHEQFF.

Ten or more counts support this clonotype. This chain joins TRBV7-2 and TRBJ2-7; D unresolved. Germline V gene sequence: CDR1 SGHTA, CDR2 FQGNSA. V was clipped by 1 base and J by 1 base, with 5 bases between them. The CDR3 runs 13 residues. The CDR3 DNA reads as TGTGCCAGCAGCTTAGGGCGGTCCTACGAGCAGTACTTC. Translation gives CASSLGRSYEQYF.

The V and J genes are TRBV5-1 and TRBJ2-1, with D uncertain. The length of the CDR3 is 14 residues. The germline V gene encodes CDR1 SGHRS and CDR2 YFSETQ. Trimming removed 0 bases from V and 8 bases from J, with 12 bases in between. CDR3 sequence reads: CASSLDVPTHEQFF. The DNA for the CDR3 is TGCGCCAGCAGCTTGGATGTCCCCACCCATGAGCAGTTCTTC.

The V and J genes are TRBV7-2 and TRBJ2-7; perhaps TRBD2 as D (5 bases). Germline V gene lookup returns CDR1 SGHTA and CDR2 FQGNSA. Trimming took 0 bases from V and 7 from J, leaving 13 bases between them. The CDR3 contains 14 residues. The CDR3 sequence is CASSLAFDYSEQYF. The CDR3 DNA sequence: TGTGCCAGCAGCTTAGCGTTTGACTATTCTGAGCAGTACTTC.

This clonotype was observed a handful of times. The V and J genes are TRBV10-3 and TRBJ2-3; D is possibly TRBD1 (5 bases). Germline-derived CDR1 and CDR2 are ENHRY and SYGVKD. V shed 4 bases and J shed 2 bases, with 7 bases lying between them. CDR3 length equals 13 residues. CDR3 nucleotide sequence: TGTGCCATCAGTGGGGGCCCCACAGATACGCAGTATTTT. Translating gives CAISGGPTDTQYF.

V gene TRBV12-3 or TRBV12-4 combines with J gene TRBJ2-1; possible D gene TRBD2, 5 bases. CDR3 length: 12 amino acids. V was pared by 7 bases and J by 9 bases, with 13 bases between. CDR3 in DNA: TGTGCCAGCACCCCGGACTTCGGTGAGCAGTTCTTC. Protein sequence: CASTPDFGEQFF.

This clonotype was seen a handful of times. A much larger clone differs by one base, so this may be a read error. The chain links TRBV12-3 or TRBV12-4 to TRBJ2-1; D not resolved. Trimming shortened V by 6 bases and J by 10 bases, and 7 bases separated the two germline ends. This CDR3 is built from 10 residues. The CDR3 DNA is TGTGCCAGCAGCAACGGAGAGCAGTTCTTC. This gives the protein CASSNGEQFF.

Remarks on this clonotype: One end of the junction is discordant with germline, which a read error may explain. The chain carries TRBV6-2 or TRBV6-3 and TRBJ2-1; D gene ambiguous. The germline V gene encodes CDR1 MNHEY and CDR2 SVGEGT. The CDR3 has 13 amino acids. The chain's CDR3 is CDSRMASAYEQFF. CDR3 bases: TGTGACAGCAGAATGGCCAGCGCGTATGAGCAGTTCTTC.

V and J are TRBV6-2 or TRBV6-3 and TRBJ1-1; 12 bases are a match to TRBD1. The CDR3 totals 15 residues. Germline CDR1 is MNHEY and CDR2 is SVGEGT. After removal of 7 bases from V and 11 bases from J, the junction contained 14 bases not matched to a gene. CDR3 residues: CASTAAGTGGGGAFF. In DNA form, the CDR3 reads TGTGCCAGCACCGCCGCCGGGACAGGGGGCGGTGGCGCTTTCTTT.

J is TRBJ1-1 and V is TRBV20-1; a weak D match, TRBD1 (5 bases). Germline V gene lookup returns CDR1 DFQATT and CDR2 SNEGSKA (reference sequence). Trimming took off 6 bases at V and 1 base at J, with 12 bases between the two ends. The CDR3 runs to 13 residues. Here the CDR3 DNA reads TGCAGTGCCCCCCGGGGCCAGAACACTGAAGCTTTCTTT. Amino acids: CSAPRGQNTEAFF.

The chain's CDR3 is CSARPTLIGQYF. The CDR3 nucleotides read TGCAGTGCTAGACCTACACTGATTGGGCAGTACTTC. The chain uses TRBV20-1 and TRBJ2-5; D unclear. The ends were cut back, 2 bases at V and 11 bases at J, with 15 bases in the middle. The CDR3 has 12 amino acids. Germline assignment: CDR1 DFQATT and CDR2 SNEGSKA (reference sequence).

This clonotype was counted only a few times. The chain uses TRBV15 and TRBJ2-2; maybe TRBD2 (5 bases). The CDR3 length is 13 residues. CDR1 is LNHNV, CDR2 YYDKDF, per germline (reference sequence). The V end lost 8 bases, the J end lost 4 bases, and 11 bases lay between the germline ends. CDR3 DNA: TGTGCCACCCAGTGGGAGAGCACCGGGGAGCTGTTTTTT. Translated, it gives CATQWESTGELFF.

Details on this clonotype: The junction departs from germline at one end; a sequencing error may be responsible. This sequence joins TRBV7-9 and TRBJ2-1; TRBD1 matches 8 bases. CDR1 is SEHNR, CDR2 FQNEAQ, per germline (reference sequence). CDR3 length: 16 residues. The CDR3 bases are TGTGCCAGCAGCTTAGACTGGACAGGGAACTACAATAAGCAGTTCTTC. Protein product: CASSLDWTGNYNKQFF.

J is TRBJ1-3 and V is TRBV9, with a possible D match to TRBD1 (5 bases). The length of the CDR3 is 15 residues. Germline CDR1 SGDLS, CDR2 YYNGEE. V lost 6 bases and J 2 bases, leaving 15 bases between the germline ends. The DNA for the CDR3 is TGTGCCAGCACTCCCGGGGGGTTTCCTGGAAACACCATATATTTT. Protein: CASTPGGFPGNTIYF.

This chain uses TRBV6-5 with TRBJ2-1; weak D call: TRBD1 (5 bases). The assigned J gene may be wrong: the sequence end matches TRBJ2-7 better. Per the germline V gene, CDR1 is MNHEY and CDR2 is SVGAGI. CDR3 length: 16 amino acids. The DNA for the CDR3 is TGTGCCAGCAGTCCGACCTTTGGGGCGACCTACAATGAGCAGTACTTC. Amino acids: CASSPTFGATYNEQYF.